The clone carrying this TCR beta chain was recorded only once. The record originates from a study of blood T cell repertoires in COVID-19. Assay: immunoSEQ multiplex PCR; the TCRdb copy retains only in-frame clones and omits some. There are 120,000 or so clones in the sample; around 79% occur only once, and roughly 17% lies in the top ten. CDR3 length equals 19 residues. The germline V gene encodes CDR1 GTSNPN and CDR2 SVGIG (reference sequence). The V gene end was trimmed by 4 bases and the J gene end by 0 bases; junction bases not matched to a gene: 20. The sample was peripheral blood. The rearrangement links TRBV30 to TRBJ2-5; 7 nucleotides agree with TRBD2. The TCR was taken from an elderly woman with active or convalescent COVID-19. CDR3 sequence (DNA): TGTGCCTGGACCCCCGGCCGGGACTACCCCAATAGGTACCAAGAGACCCAGTACTTC. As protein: CAWTPGRDYPNRYQETQYF.